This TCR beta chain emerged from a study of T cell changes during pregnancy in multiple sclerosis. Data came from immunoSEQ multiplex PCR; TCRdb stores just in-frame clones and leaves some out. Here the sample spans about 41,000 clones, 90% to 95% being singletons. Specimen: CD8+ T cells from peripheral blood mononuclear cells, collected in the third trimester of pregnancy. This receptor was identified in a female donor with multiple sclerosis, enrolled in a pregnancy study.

The chain's CDR3 is CASSILLAGNEQFF. DNA for the CDR3: TGTGCCAGCAGTATATTACTAGCGGGCAATGAGCAGTTCTTC. This chain connects TRBV28 to TRBJ2-1; 9 nucleotides agree with TRBD2. Germline V gene lookup returns CDR1 MDHEN and CDR2 SYDVKM. V lost 5 bases to trimming and J lost 6 bases; unmatched junction nucleotides: 5. CDR3 size: 14 residues.